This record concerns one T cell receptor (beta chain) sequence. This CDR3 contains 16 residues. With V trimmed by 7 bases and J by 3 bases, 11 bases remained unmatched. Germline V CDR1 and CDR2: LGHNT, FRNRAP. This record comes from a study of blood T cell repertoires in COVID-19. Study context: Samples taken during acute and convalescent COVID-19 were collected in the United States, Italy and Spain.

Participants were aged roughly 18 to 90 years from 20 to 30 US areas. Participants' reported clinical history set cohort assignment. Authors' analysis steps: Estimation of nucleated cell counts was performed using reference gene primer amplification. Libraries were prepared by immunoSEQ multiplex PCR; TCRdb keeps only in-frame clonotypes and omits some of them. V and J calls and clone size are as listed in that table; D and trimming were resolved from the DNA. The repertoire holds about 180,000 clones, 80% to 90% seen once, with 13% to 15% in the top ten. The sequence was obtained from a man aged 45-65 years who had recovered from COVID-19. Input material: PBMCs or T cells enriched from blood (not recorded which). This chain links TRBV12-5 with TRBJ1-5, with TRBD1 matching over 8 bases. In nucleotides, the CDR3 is TGTGCTAGTGATCGAAACGGACAGGGTGTCAATCAGCCCCAGCATTTT. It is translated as CASDRNGQGVNQPQHF.